This is a list of T cell receptor beta chains from one sample in a study of shared clonotypes between healthy human individuals. Profiling relied on immunoSEQ multiplex PCR, and the TCRdb table lists in-frame clones only, not all of them. The repertoire holds approximately 2.3 million clones, with 90% to 95% as singletons. Material for sequencing was naive CD4+ T cells from PBMCs. The receptors shown here come from a man in his late teens or twenties in good health. Some clones in this sample may be carry-over from other donors' samples. Both conserved end residues are part of each CDR3. D genes are given only for firm matches. A row's size may be missing; if present it is once, few, many or a size class.

abundance: -; v_gene: TRBV2; j_gene: TRBJ2-7; d_gene: -; CDR3aa: CASSEFRGVGEQYF; CDR3nt: TGTGCCAGCAGTGAATTTCGTGGAGTAGGAGAGCAGTACTTC
abundance: -; v_gene: TRBV1; j_gene: TRBJ2-7; d_gene: -; CDR3aa: CTSSHLTDLSSYEQYF; CDR3nt: TGCACCAGCAGCCACCTGACAGACCTCAGCTCCTACGAGCAGTACTTC
abundance: -; v_gene: TRBV9; j_gene: TRBJ1-1; d_gene: -; CDR3aa: CASSVEAGYSTEAFF; CDR3nt: TGTGCCAGCAGCGTCGAGGCAGGTTATAGCACTGAAGCTTTCTTT
abundance: -; v_gene: TRBV5-1; j_gene: TRBJ2-7; d_gene: TRBD1; CDR3aa: CASSSGTGPWGEQYF; CDR3nt: TGCGCCAGCAGCTCGGGGACAGGGCCGTGGGGCGAGCAGTACTTC
abundance: -; v_gene: TRBV27; j_gene: TRBJ1-1; d_gene: -; CDR3aa: CASSLPRSEGWTEAFF; CDR3nt: TGTGCCAGCAGTTTACCCCGAAGTGAGGGGTGGACTGAAGCTTTCTTT
abundance: -; v_gene: TRBV14; j_gene: TRBJ2-1; d_gene: -; CDR3aa: CASSQEAGASYNEQFF; CDR3nt: TGTGCCAGCAGCCAAGAGGCAGGGGCCTCCTACAATGAGCAGTTCTTC
abundance: -; v_gene: TRBV29-1; j_gene: TRBJ2-3; d_gene: -; CDR3aa: CSASVGGRTDTQYF; CDR3nt: TGCAGCGCGTCTGTGGGGGGGCGCACAGATACGCAGTATTTT
abundance: once; v_gene: TRBV4-2; j_gene: TRBJ2-3; d_gene: -; CDR3aa: CASSQTLWVGPATDTQYF; CDR3nt: TGTGCCAGCAGCCAAACCCTTTGGGTCGGACCCGCGACAGATACGCAGTATTTT
abundance: once; v_gene: TRBV11-2; j_gene: TRBJ2-7; d_gene: TRBD2; CDR3aa: CASSPLAGGGDEQYF; CDR3nt: TGTGCCAGCAGCCCTCTAGCGGGAGGAGGGGACGAGCAGTACTTC
abundance: -; v_gene: TRBV5-1; j_gene: TRBJ2-1; d_gene: -; CDR3aa: CASSLRQGEGYNEQFF; CDR3nt: TGCGCCAGCAGCTTGCGTCAGGGAGAGGGTTACAATGAGCAGTTCTTC
abundance: -; v_gene: TRBV11-1; j_gene: TRBJ2-2; d_gene: TRBD1; CDR3aa: CASSRQGAGELFF; CDR3nt: TGTGCCAGCAGTCGACAGGGGGCCGGGGAGCTGTTTTTT